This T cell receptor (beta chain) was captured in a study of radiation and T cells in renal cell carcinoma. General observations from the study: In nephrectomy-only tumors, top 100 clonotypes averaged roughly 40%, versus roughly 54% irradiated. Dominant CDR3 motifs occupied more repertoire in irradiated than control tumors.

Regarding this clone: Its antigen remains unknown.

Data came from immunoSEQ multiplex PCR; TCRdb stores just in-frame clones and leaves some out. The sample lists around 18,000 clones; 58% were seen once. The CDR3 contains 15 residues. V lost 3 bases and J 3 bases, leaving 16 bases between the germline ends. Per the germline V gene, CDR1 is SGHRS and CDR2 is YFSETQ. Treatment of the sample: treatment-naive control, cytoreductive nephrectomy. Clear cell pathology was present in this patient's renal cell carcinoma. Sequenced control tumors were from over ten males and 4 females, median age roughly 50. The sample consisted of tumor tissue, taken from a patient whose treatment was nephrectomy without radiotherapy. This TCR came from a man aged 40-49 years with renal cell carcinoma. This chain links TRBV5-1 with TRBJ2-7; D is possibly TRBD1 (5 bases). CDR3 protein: CASSSRSRDIYEQYF. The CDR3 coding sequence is TGCGCCAGCAGCTCCCGATCCAGGGATATCTACGAGCAGTACTTC.